One sample yielded the 9 T cell receptor beta chains listed below, sequenced in a study of tumor and adjacent non-tumor tissue in lung cancer (dated by TCRdb to between 2018 and 2020). Library prep was done by multiplex PCR. Sequencing instrument: Illumina HiSeq 2500. Following protocols modified from ARM-PCR, the researchers constructed TCRbeta libraries through three rounds of nested PCR with primers (Table S4). TCRdb reprocessed the public reads (quality trimming at Q25 with fastp, clone calling with MiXCR) and kept in-frame beta chains. Each CDR3 protein appears once, grouped with its most common genes and DNA. The sample profile shows more than 70,000 distinct CDR3 sequences; 61% of them were found once. Of the sample, over 12% falls within the top ten clones. RNA was extracted from bulk unsorted tissue and checked for quality with a NanoDrop ND-1000 and an Agilent 2100. Sequencing input: lung tumor tissue. Source of these receptors: a man aged 65 to 79 with non-small cell lung cancer.

There are many counts of this clonotype. This rearrangement joins TRBV29-1 to TRBJ2-3; 11 bases agree with TRBD1. CDR3 size: 18 residues. CDR1 SQVTM and CDR2 ANQGSEA come from the germline V gene. V was pared by 4 bases and J by 2 bases, with 14 bases of the junction left unmatched. DNA for the CDR3: TGCAGCGTTGGGAGGGCAGACTGGGACAGGGGGAACACAGATACGCAGTATTTT. It specifies CSVGRADWDRGNTDTQYF.

This clonotype appeared many times. The chain joins TRBV4-1 to TRBJ2-2; possible D gene TRBD2, 6 bases. CDR3 length: 18 residues. Germline V gives CDR1 MGHRA, CDR2 YSYEKL. With 0 bases removed from V and 4 bases from J, the gap between germline ends came to 18 bases. CDR3 in amino acids: CASSQDRSGTLSTGELFF. The CDR3 nucleotides read TGCGCCAGCAGCCAAGACAGATCCGGGACTCTTTCCACCGGGGAGCTGTTTTTT.

Comment on this clonotype: This may be a read error: a much more frequent sequence differs by one nucleotide. The chain has TRBV28 and TRBJ2-7; D remains ambiguous. This CDR3 is built from 14 residues. Germline values: CDR1 MDHEN, CDR2 SYDVKM. V lost 5 bases, J lost 6 bases, and 17 bases lay in between. The CDR3 here is CASSQPGASLEQYF. In DNA, the CDR3 is TGTGCCAGCAGTCAGCCGGGCGCGTCCCTCGAGCAGTACTTC.

This clonotype was observed a handful of times. J is TRBJ1-3 and V is TRBV28; D gene uncertain. Trimming removed 4 bases at V and 7 bases at J, with 17 bases between. This CDR3 has 15 residues. CDR1 and CDR2 from the germline V gene are MDHEN and SYDVKM. The CDR3 loop reads CASSSPRLSWNTIYF. In DNA, the CDR3 is TGTGCCAGCAGTTCCCCCCGACTGAGTTGGAACACCATATATTTT.

Note on this clonotype: One junction end does not reproduce the germline sequence, and a read error may be involved. This chain uses TRBV28 with TRBJ2-5; 10 positions match TRBD2. The CDR3 has 17 amino acids. Per germline, CDR1 MDHEN and CDR2 SYDVKM. CDR3 sequence reads: CASSSPCERGGQEAQYF. The CDR3 coding sequence is TGTGCCAGCAGTTCCCCCTGTGAGCGGGGGGGCCAAGAGGCCCAGTACTTC.

This clonotype is medium-sized within its sample. V and J are TRBV11-2 and TRBJ1-1; 9 bases fit TRBD1. V lost 8 bases to trimming and J lost 2 bases; unmatched junction nucleotides: 12. This CDR3 contains 16 residues. The germline CDR1 and CDR2 sequences are SGHAT and FQNNGV. The CDR3 here is CASGRDRAIVNTEAFF. The CDR3 bases are TGTGCCAGCGGAAGGGACAGGGCGATTGTCAACACTGAAGCTTTCTTT.

V gene TRBV28 combines with J gene TRBJ1-2; D gene ambiguous. Per the germline V gene, CDR1 is MDHEN and CDR2 is SYDVKM. The CDR3 contains 13 residues. Trimming stripped 5 bases from V and 11 bases from J, with 18 bases between. This CDR3 reads CASSRRQPMGYTF. The CDR3 coding sequence is TGTGCCAGCAGTCGGAGGCAACCTATGGGTTACACCTTC.

This clonotype was recorded at least ten times. This chain uses TRBV5-4 with TRBJ1-2; 8 bases are a match to TRBD1. Trimming at V came to 3 bases and at J to 4 bases, leaving 8 bases not matched to a gene. The CDR3 covers 15 residues. Germline loops: CDR1 SGHNT, CDR2 YYREEE (reference sequence). The CDR3 sequence is CASSWPGQDLYGYTF. The CDR3, as DNA: TGTGCCAGCAGCTGGCCGGGACAGGACCTCTATGGCTACACCTTC. Supplemented by reference TRBV5-4 and TRBJ1-2, the full variable domain reads ETGVTQSPTHLIKTRGQQVTLRCSSQSGHNTVSWYQQALGQGPQFIFQYYREEENGRGNFPPRFSGLQFPNYSSELNVNALELDDSALYLCASSWPGQDLYGYTFGSGTRLTVV.

Notes on this clonotype: Because it lacks the conserved phenylalanine or tryptophan at the end, this CDR3 is likely a read error. The chain joins TRBV29-1 to TRBJ2-7; D gene uncertain. This CDR3 spans 15 amino acids. CDR1 and CDR2 from the germline V gene are SQVTM and ANQGSEA. V was pared by 0 bases and J by 0 bases, with 12 bases between. Here the CDR3 DNA reads TGCAGCGTTGAAGATCCTCTCGTAAGCTCCTACGAGCAGTACTCC. It encodes CSVEDPLVSSYEQYS.